The source of this TCR beta chain is a study of glioma-infiltrating T cells after dendritic cell vaccination. Study outcomes and limitations: Few patients contributed both blood and tumor specimens.

The CDR3 contains 14 residues. CDR1 and CDR2 (germline): SGHRS, YFSETQ. The ends lost 3 bases at V and 7 bases at J; junction bases unmatched: 5. The time point: after dendritic cell vaccination, including at tumor progression/relapse. Worth noting for this clone: Its specificity is not known.

The protocol was immunoSEQ multiplex PCR, while the TCRdb copy is restricted to in-frame clones and leaves out a portion. The sample comprises tens of thousands of clones, over 75% of which are singletons, and 2% to 2.5% rests with the top ten. The chain couples TRBV5-1 to TRBJ2-1; 9 bases are a match to TRBD1. The source is a human donor with glioblastoma. This specimen was blood, taken after dendritic cell vaccination. The CDR3: CASSWDRVQNEQFF. The CDR3 nucleotides are TGCGCCAGCAGCTGGGACAGGGTTCAAAATGAGCAGTTCTTC.